A selection of T cell receptor beta chains follows, all from one sample in a study of T cell responses to AZD1222 COVID-19 vaccine. TCRdb's copy holds only in-frame clones and misses some; the assay was immunoSEQ multiplex PCR. Found here are roughly 120,000 clones, around 87% of them singletons; the top ten hold approximately 2.6%. The sample in question was peripheral blood, obtained 28 days after the second AZD1222 dose. These receptors were obtained from an adult who received the AZD1222 COVID-19 vaccine. CDR3s include the opening cysteine and the closing phenylalanine or tryptophan. D genes are given only for firm matches. Rows give clone size only sometimes, using once, few, many, or a class for an expanded clone.

V gene	CDR3 length	J gene	clone size	D gene	CDR3 protein	CDR3 DNA
TRBV9	16	TRBJ1-6	once	.	CASSVAPRANNSPLHF	TGTGCCAGCAGCGTAGCTCCCAGGGCCAATAATTCACCCCTCCACTTT
TRBV19	15	TRBJ1-1	.	.	CASSIRSATNTEAFF	TGTGCCAGTAGTATTCGGTCAGCCACGAACACTGAAGCTTTCTTT
TRBV19	15	TRBJ1-1	.	.	CASRTGTYSNTEAFF	TGTGCCAGTAGAACAGGCACTTACTCGAACACTGAAGCTTTCTTT
TRBV19	13	TRBJ1-5	.	.	CASSINHGQPQHF	TGTGCCAGTAGTATAAACCATGGGCAGCCCCAGCATTTT
TRBV28	13	TRBJ1-5	.	.	CASRRGGNQPQHF	TGTGCCAGCCGAAGGGGGGGCAATCAGCCCCAGCATTTT
TRBV5-1	14	TRBJ2-1	.	TRBD1	CASSLGQGALEQFF	TGCGCCAGCAGCTTGGGACAGGGGGCCCTGGAGCAGTTCTTC
TRBV9	12	TRBJ2-1	.	.	CASSVRVNEQFF	TGTGCCAGCAGCGTAAGGGTGAATGAGCAGTTCTTC
TRBV4-1	15	TRBJ1-6	.	.	CASSRLSSYNSPLHF	TGCGCCAGCAGCCGTCTTAGCTCCTATAATTCACCCCTCCACTTT
TRBV27	14	TRBJ2-7	few	TRBD1	CASSLRQGTYEQYF	TGTGCCAGCAGTTTACGACAGGGGACCTACGAGCAGTACTTC
TRBV2	16	TRBJ2-3	.	TRBD2	CASSESGDYLADTQYF	TGTGCCAGCAGTGAGTCGGGGGACTACCTAGCGGATACGCAGTATTTT
TRBV7-2	15	TRBJ2-1	.	TRBD2	CASSHTSGGLNEQFF	TGTGCCAGCAGCCACACTAGCGGGGGGTTGAATGAGCAGTTCTTC
TRBV7-2	14	TRBJ2-6	.	.	CASSLFGVQKKLTF	TGTGCCAGCAGCTTATTTGGTGTACAGAAAAAACTGACTTTC
TRBV6-5	14	TRBJ1-5	.	.	CATRPGPSNQPQHF	TGTGCCACTAGGCCGGGCCCTAGCAATCAGCCCCAGCATTTT
TRBV4-2	17	TRBJ2-5	.	TRBD2	CASSQDISGGAQETQYF	TGTGCCAGCAGCCAAGATATCAGCGGGGGGGCCCAAGAGACCCAGTACTTC
TRBV5-4	14	TRBJ1-2	.	TRBD1	CASSLDRVWYGYTF	TGTGCCAGCAGCCTGGACAGGGTTTGGTATGGCTACACCTTC
TRBV28	14	TRBJ1-2	.	.	CASSFGRGSYGYTF	TGTGCCAGCAGTTTTGGGAGGGGGTCCTATGGCTACACCTTC
TRBV7-6	17	TRBJ2-5	.	.	CASSGGLRDTNRETQYF	TGTGCCAGCAGCGGGGGATTAAGGGACACCAATAGGGAGACCCAGTACTTC
TRBV28	16	TRBJ2-6	.	TRBD1	CASSTTGGSGANVLTF	TGTGCCAGCAGTACGACAGGGGGCTCTGGGGCCAACGTCCTGACTTTC
TRBV28	15	TRBJ1-1	.	TRBD1	CASSPWTGGYTEAFF	TGTGCCAGCAGTCCATGGACAGGGGGCTACACTGAAGCTTTCTTT
TRBV3-1/TRBV3-2	16	TRBJ1-5	few	.	CASSQEPGGLNQPQHF	TGTGCCAGCAGCCAAGAACCGGGGGGGTTGAATCAGCCCCAGCATTTT
TRBV6-2/TRBV6-3	16	TRBJ2-1	.	TRBD2	CASSDPAGGRYNEQFF	TGTGCCAGCAGTGACCCAGCGGGGGGTCGCTACAATGAGCAGTTCTTC
TRBV29-1	12	TRBJ2-5	.	.	CSAWKAQETQYF	TGCAGCGCTTGGAAGGCTCAAGAGACCCAGTACTTC
TRBV28	14	TRBJ2-7	.	.	CASSLGAHSYEQYF	TGTGCCAGCAGTTTAGGGGCACACTCCTACGAGCAGTACTTC
TRBV18	15	TRBJ1-1	.	.	CASSQLQGNPAEAFF	TGTGCCAGCTCGCAATTGCAGGGAAACCCCGCTGAAGCTTTCTTT
TRBV4-1	15	TRBJ1-2	.	.	CASSQSSYYDYGYTF	TGCGCCAGCAGCCAATCTTCCTATTACGACTATGGCTACACCTTC
TRBV30	13	TRBJ1-1	.	.	CAWSVLINTEAFF	TGTGCCTGGAGTGTTTTGATTAACACTGAAGCTTTCTTT
TRBV7-8	16	TRBJ1-5	few	.	CASSLSRTLSNQPQHF	TGTGCCAGCAGCTTATCCCGGACCCTTAGCAATCAGCCCCAGCATTTT
TRBV5-1	12	TRBJ1-1	.	.	CASSGESPEAFF	TGCGCCAGCAGCGGGGAATCTCCTGAAGCTTTCTTT
TRBV7-2	17	TRBJ2-5	.	TRBD2	CASSLAALAGGLETQYF	TGTGCCAGCAGCTTAGCCGCTCTAGCGGGGGGCCTGGAGACCCAGTACTTC
TRBV9	15	TRBJ2-3	.	.	CASSVLALMTDTQYF	TGTGCCAGCAGCGTACTAGCGTTGATGACAGATACGCAGTATTTT
TRBV19	19	TRBJ1-5	once	.	CASSMGFRAGGYSNQPQHF	TGTGCCAGTAGTATGGGGTTCAGGGCCGGGGGGTATAGCAATCAGCCCCAGCATTTT
TRBV5-8	17	TRBJ1-1	.	.	CASSHLQRVVLRTEAFF	TGTGCCAGCAGCCACCTTCAGAGGGTAGTTCTAAGGACTGAAGCTTTCTTT
TRBV6-5	15	TRBJ2-5	.	TRBD2	CASSPTSGGGKTQYF	TGTGCCAGCAGCCCGACTAGCGGGGGGGGAAAGACCCAGTACTTC
TRBV7-9	15	TRBJ2-2	.	.	CASIAGTPNTGELFF	TGTGCCAGCATCGCCGGGACACCGAACACCGGGGAGCTGTTTTTT
TRBV7-9	17	TRBJ2-2	.	TRBD1	CASGGGQGASGTGELFF	TGTGCCAGCGGAGGAGGACAGGGGGCATCTGGCACCGGGGAGCTGTTTTTT
TRBV3-1/TRBV3-2	14	TRBJ2-1	.	.	CASSRWTNHNEQFF	TGTGCCAGCAGCCGATGGACTAACCACAATGAGCAGTTCTTC
TRBV28	11	TRBJ1-1	.	TRBD1	CASQGEVEAFF	TGTGCCAGCCAGGGGGAGGTTGAAGCTTTCTTT
TRBV29-1	14	TRBJ1-2	.	.	CSARDTGVSNGYTF	TGCAGCGCTAGGGACACGGGGGTCTCAAACGGCTACACCTTC
TRBV18	15	TRBJ2-7	.	TRBD1	CASSPRTGGSYEQYF	TGTGCCAGCTCACCGAGGACAGGGGGCTCTTACGAGCAGTACTTC
TRBV19	14	TRBJ1-5	.	.	CASSLRGNNQPQHF	TGTGCCAGTAGCCTCCGGGGGAACAATCAGCCCCAGCATTTT
TRBV6-1	14	TRBJ1-2	.	.	CASSDRGIGYGYTF	TGTGCCAGCAGTGATAGGGGAATAGGGTATGGCTACACCTTC
TRBV28	15	TRBJ1-1	once	.	CASTLDRTLNTEAFF	TGTGCCAGCACTTTAGACAGAACTCTGAACACTGAAGCTTTCTTT
TRBV10-3	14	TRBJ1-2	.	.	CAISSGGFNYGYTF	TGTGCCATCAGTTCCGGGGGATTTAACTATGGCTACACCTTC
TRBV6-5	13	TRBJ1-5	.	.	CASTYTDAAAQHF	TGTGCCAGCACCTATACGGACGCCGCCGCCCAGCATTTT
TRBV7-9	12	TRBJ1-4	.	.	CASSTDGEKLFF	TGTGCCAGCAGCACGGACGGGGAAAAACTGTTTTTT
TRBV11-3	13	TRBJ1-1	.	.	CASSLNGVEEAFF	TGTGCCAGCAGCCTGAACGGGGTGGAGGAAGCTTTCTTT
TRBV5-6	18	TRBJ1-5	.	.	CASSLYTTGGAGAQPQHF	TGTGCCAGCAGCTTGTACACCACAGGAGGAGCGGGGGCTCAGCCCCAGCATTTT
TRBV5-1	14	TRBJ1-3	.	.	CASSLDLSGNTIYF	TGCGCCAGCAGCTTGGACTTATCTGGAAACACCATATATTTT
TRBV7-9	15	TRBJ1-5	.	.	CASSLEGHRNQPQHF	TGTGCCAGCAGCTTAGAGGGACATCGCAATCAGCCCCAGCATTTT
TRBV29-1	14	TRBJ2-3	.	.	CSVEGAGSTDTQYF	TGCAGCGTCGAAGGGGCGGGGAGCACAGATACGCAGTATTTT
TRBV20-1	14	TRBJ2-7	.	TRBD1	CSASKLTGSYEQYF	TGCAGTGCTAGTAAACTGACAGGGTCCTACGAGCAGTACTTC
TRBV19	18	TRBJ2-7	.	TRBD2	CASSPWVARGGVTNEQYF	TGTGCCAGTAGCCCCTGGGTTGCTCGTGGGGGGGTAACCAACGAGCAGTACTTC
TRBV6-2/TRBV6-3	13	TRBJ2-1	.	.	CASSWQTLNEQFF	TGTGCCAGCAGTTGGCAGACTCTGAATGAGCAGTTCTTC
TRBV5-1	15	TRBJ2-7	.	TRBD1	CASSLGTGETYEQYF	TGCGCCAGCAGCTTGGGGACAGGTGAAACGTACGAGCAGTACTTC
TRBV20-1	11	TRBJ1-1	.	.	CSARRNTEAFF	TGCAGTGCTAGGAGGAACACTGAAGCTTTCTTT
TRBV27	15	TRBJ2-1	.	TRBD1	CASRGTGSRPPEQFF	TGTGCCAGCAGGGGGACAGGGTCCCGACCGCCGGAGCAGTTCTTC
TRBV19	16	TRBJ2-7	.	.	CASSIIGAPGRNEQYF	TGTGCCAGTAGTATTATCGGGGCGCCCGGACGGAACGAGCAGTACTTC
TRBV12-3/TRBV12-4	13	TRBJ1-5	.	.	CASSFGQNQPQHF	TGTGCCAGCAGTTTTGGACAGAATCAGCCCCAGCATTTT
TRBV21-1	15	TRBJ2-5	.	.	CASTEGASGDSGQYF	TGTGCCAGCACCGAGGGGGCTAGCGGGGATAGTGGCCAGTACTTC